This T cell receptor beta chain is drawn from a study of blood T cells in healthy people across ages. Overall study results and limits: Diversity was estimated from one million T cells, and these estimates were considered underestimates. Researchers said unsorted PBMCs prevented a conclusive naive versus antigen-experienced comparison.

The length of the CDR3 is 13 residues. V dropped 5 bases and J dropped 5 bases, with 8 bases sitting between them. From germline, CDR1 is KGHDR and CDR2 SFDVKD. It was with a sample-barcoded 5' primer and a J-beta primer mix that a second PCR of about 7 to 12 cycles was run. One entry per CDR3 protein results from TCRdb running MiXCR on the 5' RACE reads. In the table there are over 1,300,000 distinct CDR3 sequences, approximately 59% of which are singletons. Drawn from each donor were roughly 9.4 milliliters of peripheral blood. Samples had at least 7 million PBMCs isolated from them. Of note for this clonotype: Its antigen is not known.

This rearrangement joins TRBV24-1 to TRBJ2-2; D not certain. The clonotype originates from a man aged 18 to 29 in good health. The material sequenced was blood. This CDR3 is CATSARGTGELFF. The CDR3 DNA follows: TGTGCCACCAGTGCCAGAGGAACCGGGGAGCTGTTTTTT.